These 28 T cell receptor beta chains were sequenced from one sample in a study of persistence of HIV-infected CD4 T cells. The stimulus was lysate of CMV-infected fibroblasts, roughly 9.2 ug/mL. Sorting selected CD4+ T cells upregulating both CD40 ligand and CD69. These receptors have no identified antigens. Sequencing used immunoSEQ version 4 in survey mode. The repertoire was sequenced with immunoSEQ multiplex PCR; TCRdb's copy has only in-frame clones and lacks some. The sample records about 20,000 clones, 75% to 85% being singletons. Sample: CD4+ T cells sorted from PBMCs after roughly 18-hour stimulation, taken from a patient who received antiretroviral therapy. These receptors originate from an adult man with HIV who was CMV-seropositive.

The chain has TRBV6-5 and TRBJ2-7, with a weak D call TRBD1 (6 bases). The CDR3 totals 15 residues. Trimming took 3 bases from V and 4 from J, leaving 16 bases between them. Germline loops: CDR1 MNHEY, CDR2 SVGAGI. CDR3 nucleotides: TGTGCCAGCAGTTATGCGCCCGGGACAAGTTACGAGCAGTACTTC. The encoded protein is CASSYAPGTSYEQYF.

The gene calls are TRBV5-1 and TRBJ2-1; 9 bases fit TRBD2. V lost 4 bases to trimming and J lost 1 base; unmatched junction nucleotides: 3. Germline-derived CDR1 and CDR2 are SGHRS and YFSETQ. The CDR3 runs to 15 residues. As DNA, the CDR3 is TGCGCCAGCAGCATTAGCGGGGGTTCCTACAATGAGCAGTTCTTC. Translation gives CASSISGGSYNEQFF.

This chain connects TRBV19 to TRBJ1-2; weak D call: TRBD1 (6 bases). Germline V gene sequence: CDR1 LNHDA, CDR2 SQIVND (reference sequence). V shed 4 bases and J shed 1 base, with 16 bases lying between them. CDR3 length: 16 residues. CDR3 region: CASSRRTDHFNYGYTF. The CDR3 nucleotides read TGTGCCAGTAGTAGACGGACAGACCACTTTAACTATGGCTACACCTTC.

This clone has only a few counts. The V and J genes are TRBV5-1 and TRBJ1-4, with 8 bases fitting TRBD1. V dropped 4 bases and J dropped 0; count of bases not matched to a gene: 8. This CDR3 is built from 17 residues. The germline gives CDR1 SGHRS, CDR2 YFSETQ. The DNA of the CDR3 is TGCGCCAGCAGCACCCGACAGGGGAGAGCAACTAATGAAAAACTGTTTTTT. It specifies CASSTRQGRATNEKLFF. Full variable domain (rest looked up from reference TRBV5-1 and TRBJ1-4): KAGVTQTPRYLIKTRGQQVTLSCSPISGHRSVSWYQQTPGQGLQFLFEYFSETQRNKGNFPGRFSGRQFSNSRSEMNVSTLELGDSALYLCASSTRQGRATNEKLFFGSGTQLSVL.

V is TRBV7-2 and J is TRBJ1-1; a weak D match, TRBD1 (5 bases). Germline V lookup: CDR1 SGHTA, CDR2 FQGNSA. V was cut by 1 base and J by 12 bases, with 15 bases left in between. The CDR3 has 13 residues. CDR3 bases: TGTGCCAGCAGCTTAGGGGGGTCGGAGGGAACTTTCTTT. As protein: CASSLGGSEGTFF.

The gene calls are TRBV2 and TRBJ1-2; D is possibly TRBD1 (6 bases). The CDR3 runs 14 residues. Deletions cut 6 bases from V and 4 bases from J, with 15 bases between. Germline CDR1 and CDR2: SNHLY and FYNNEI. This CDR3 is CASRPLGQSYGYTF. In DNA form, the CDR3 reads TGTGCCAGCAGGCCCCTAGGACAGAGCTATGGCTACACCTTC.

The genes are TRBV19 and TRBJ2-3; 7 positions agree with TRBD1. There are 14 residues in the CDR3. The germline CDR1 and CDR2 sequences are LNHDA and SQIVND (reference sequence). Unmatched junction bases numbered 4, after V lost 5 bases and J lost 2 bases. The CDR3 reads CASSSGGPTDTQYF. CDR3 DNA: TGTGCCAGTAGTTCAGGGGGTCCCACAGATACGCAGTATTTT.

For the CDR3, the DNA is TGTGCCATCAGTGATGGGCTAGGGGACAATGAGCAGTTCTTC. This codes for CAISDGLGDNEQFF. This chain links TRBV10-3 with TRBJ2-1, with D perhaps TRBD1 (5 bases). The CDR3 spans 14 residues. Trimming cost V 3 bases and J 5 bases, with 11 bases left between them. CDR1 and CDR2 from the germline V gene are ENHRY and SYGVKD.

A single count supports this clone. The chain combines TRBV28 with TRBJ2-7; the match to TRBD1 covers 8 bases. Trimming at V came to 3 bases and at J to 5 bases, leaving 6 bases not matched to a gene. Germline V CDR1 and CDR2: MDHEN, SYDVKM. The CDR3 covers 14 residues. CDR3 region: CASSFTDRGDEQYF. In nucleotides, the CDR3 is TGTGCCAGCAGTTTCACAGACAGGGGCGACGAGCAGTACTTC.

This rearrangement joins TRBV6-5 to TRBJ1-5; perhaps TRBD1 as D (6 bases). This CDR3 comprises 15 residues. Deletions cut 6 bases from V and 4 bases from J, with 16 bases between. Germline lookup yields CDR1 MNHEY and CDR2 SVGAGI. In DNA form, the CDR3 reads TGTGCCAGCAGCCTCTCCCGACAGGCGAATCAGCCCCAGCATTTT. Encoded protein: CASSLSRQANQPQHF.

This clone was counted only a few times. This chain joins TRBV7-8 and TRBJ2-7; D is tentatively TRBD1 or TRBD2 (5 bases each). CDR3 size: 15 residues. From germline, CDR1 is SGHVS and CDR2 FQNEAQ. Trimming removed 5 bases from V and 0 bases from J, with 14 bases in between. The CDR3 sequence: CASSPGTQGSYEQYF. CDR3 coding DNA: TGTGCCAGCAGCCCCGGGACGCAGGGCTCCTACGAGCAGTACTTC. The full variable domain, with the rest looked up from reference TRBV7-8 and TRBJ2-7, is GAGVSQSPRYKVAKRGQDVALRCDPISGHVSLFWYQQALGQGPEFLTYFQNEAQLDKSGLPSDRFFAERPEGSVSTLKIQRTQQEDSAVYLCASSPGTQGSYEQYFGPGTRLTVT.

The rearrangement links TRBV19 to TRBJ2-3; D is undetermined. Trimming pared 5 bases from V and 4 bases from J, leaving 10 bases between. Per germline, CDR1 LNHDA and CDR2 SQIVND (reference sequence). CDR3 length equals 13 residues. The CDR3 sequence is CASSPSMADTQYF. The CDR3 DNA reads as TGTGCCAGTAGTCCCTCAATGGCAGATACGCAGTATTTT.

This clone was picked up one time. The chain recombines TRBV6-6 with TRBJ1-1; 11 bases map to TRBD1. The CDR3 totals 14 residues. Trimming took 5 bases from V and 5 from J; bases not matched to a gene: 4. Germline lookup yields CDR1 MNHNY and CDR2 SVGAGI (reference sequence). CDR3 sequence (DNA): TGTGCCAGCAGTGAGGACAGGGGGCGGACTGAAGCTTTCTTT. Encoded protein: CASSEDRGRTEAFF.

As to this clone: One end of the junction varies from germline; a read error may be responsible. This rearrangement joins TRBV20-1 to TRBJ1-2; D ambiguous. Germline lookup yields CDR1 DFQATT and CDR2 SNEGSKA (reference sequence). The CDR3 has 11 amino acids. As DNA, the CDR3 is TGCAGTGCTAGAGTTGGTTACATTCAGATCTTC. Residues: CSARVGYIQIF.

This clone was observed a few times. The J gene is TRBJ1-5, the V gene TRBV28, with 9 nucleotides matching TRBD1. Trimming removed 5 bases from V and 4 bases from J; junction bases left unmatched: 15. From germline, CDR1 is MDHEN and CDR2 SYDVKM. The CDR3 totals 18 residues. This chain's CDR3 is CASSPYPPGQGRNQPQHF. CDR3 coding DNA: TGTGCCAGCAGTCCATATCCACCGGGACAGGGAAGGAATCAGCCCCAGCATTTT.

The chain employs TRBV2 and TRBJ1-1; no definite D call. This CDR3 region has 13 residues. Trimming stripped 8 bases from V and 2 bases from J, with 12 bases between. Germline assignment: CDR1 SNHLY and CDR2 FYNNEI. This CDR3 reads CASVVLDNTEAFF. For the CDR3, the DNA is TGTGCCAGCGTCGTCCTCGACAACACTGAAGCTTTCTTT.

This clone was seen a few times. The V gene is TRBV4-2, the J gene TRBJ1-6, with no clear D. CDR1 and CDR2 (germline): LGHNA, YNFKEQ. Between the trimmed V and J ends, which lost 0 bases and 0 bases, there was a span of 12 bases. CDR3 length: 18 residues. CDR3 bases: TGTGCCAGCAGCCAAGATCGGCGCGGGAGCTCCTATAATTCACCCCTCCACTTT. Translating gives CASSQDRRGSSYNSPLHF.

This chain joins TRBV3-1 (or the pseudogene TRBV3-2) and TRBJ2-3; no firm D call. Trimming removed 3 bases from V and 5 bases from J, with 6 bases in between. This CDR3 comprises 12 residues. The germline CDR1 and CDR2 sequences are LGHDT and YNNKEL (reference sequence). DNA of the CDR3: TGTGCCAGCAGCCAGAGTGTAGATACGCAGTATTTT. Protein: CASSQSVDTQYF.

This chain connects TRBV4-2 to TRBJ1-2; D is perhaps TRBD1 (5 bases). V was trimmed by 1 base and J by 6 bases, leaving 12 bases between them. Germline CDR1 and CDR2: LGHNA and YNFKEQ. The CDR3 consists of 14 residues. CDR3 sequence: CASSQVERGHGYTF. CDR3 in DNA: TGTGCCAGCAGCCAAGTTGAGAGGGGACATGGCTACACCTTC.

J is TRBJ1-2 and V is TRBV10-1; D possibly corresponds to TRBD1 (5 bases). Germline values: CDR1 WNHNN, CDR2 SYGVQD (reference sequence). V lost 3 bases and J lost 2, with 7 bases in between. The CDR3 is made up of 13 amino acids. The chain's CDR3 is CASSDHRNYGYTF. In DNA, the CDR3 is TGCGCCAGCAGTGATCACAGGAACTATGGCTACACCTTC.

The chain carries TRBV6-5 and TRBJ1-4; TRBD1 agrees at 7 bases. CDR3 length: 13 residues. J was trimmed by 6 bases and V by 8 bases; bases with no gene match: 6. Germline CDR1 is MNHEY and CDR2 is SVGAGI. The CDR3 sequence is CASQGGVYEKLFF. The CDR3 coding sequence is TGTGCCAGCCAGGGGGGTGTTTATGAAAAACTGTTTTTT.

The V and J genes are TRBV7-9 and TRBJ1-4; D not certain. The germline gives CDR1 SEHNR, CDR2 FQNEAQ (reference sequence). Trimming pared 5 bases from V and 8 bases from J, leaving 21 bases between. The length of the CDR3 is 16 residues. CDR3 DNA sequence: TGTGCCAGCAGCCTTAATTCCGGGTCCGTCGTCGAAAAACTGTTTTTT. Amino acids: CASSLNSGSVVEKLFF.

The CDR3 sequence: CASSPYRGTEAFF. Written as DNA, the CDR3 is TGTGCCAGTAGTCCTTATAGGGGCACTGAAGCTTTCTTT. This rearrangement joins TRBV19 to TRBJ1-1; weak D call: TRBD1 (5 bases). Germline CDR1 LNHDA, CDR2 SQIVND (reference sequence). This CDR3 has 13 amino acids. Trimming cost V 5 bases and J 4 bases, with 11 bases left between them.

The chain uses TRBV5-8 and TRBJ1-5; D gene unclear. This CDR3 is built from 13 residues. The germline gives CDR1 SGHTS, CDR2 YDEGEE. V gave up 0 bases and J gave up 4 bases, with 5 bases separating them. The CDR3 is CASSLAQNQPQHF. CDR3 in DNA: TGTGCCAGCAGCTTGGCACAGAATCAGCCCCAGCATTTT. The whole variable domain, filled in from reference TRBV5-8 and TRBJ1-5, reads EAGVTQSPTHLIKTRGQQATLRCSPISGHTSVYWYQQALGLGLQFLLWYDEGEERNRGNFPPRFSGRQFPNYSSELNVNALELEDSALYLCASSLAQNQPQHFGDGTRLSIL.

The chain links TRBV7-9 to TRBJ1-4, with D possibly TRBD1 on 6 matching bases. In germline, CDR1 is SEHNR, CDR2 FQNEAQ (reference sequence). Deletions cut 7 bases from V and 7 bases from J, with 19 bases between. This CDR3 has 15 residues. The DNA for the CDR3 is TGTGCCAGCACGAGGCTTGAGGGGGGAGGTGAAAAACTGTTTTTT. Translation gives CASTRLEGGGEKLFF.

This rearrangement joins TRBV13 to TRBJ2-3; 13 nucleotides align to TRBD2. Germline V lookup: CDR1 PRHDT, CDR2 FYEKMQ (reference sequence). V dropped 5 bases and J dropped 3; count of bases not matched to a gene: 11. CDR3 length equals 18 residues. The CDR3 protein is CASSPRLAGGVGTDTQYF. The CDR3, as DNA: TGTGCCAGCAGCCCCCGACTAGCGGGGGGCGTGGGGACAGATACGCAGTATTTT.

This clone was detected a few times. This chain links TRBV7-8 with TRBJ1-4; maybe TRBD1 (5 bases). Germline V gene data show CDR1 as SGHVS and CDR2 as FQNEAQ. The ends were cut back, 5 bases at V and 7 bases at J, with 20 bases in the middle. This CDR3 contains 16 residues. The CDR3 region has the DNA TGTGCCAGCAGCCGAGCGGATTTGGGGCCGAGTGAAAAACTGTTTTTT. It codes for CASSRADLGPSEKLFF.

This clone was observed a handful of times. The chain is built from TRBV12-5 and TRBJ1-6; TRBD1 agrees at 7 bases. J gave up 8 bases and V 2 bases, and 9 bases lay outside the gene matches. The CDR3 totals 16 residues. From germline, CDR1 is LGHNT and CDR2 FRNRAP. The CDR3, as DNA: TGTGCTAGTGGTTTGACCCCGACAGGGCGGGATTCACCCCTCCACTTT. It translates to CASGLTPTGRDSPLHF.